Listed below are T cell receptor beta chains from one sample, sequenced in a study of blood T cell repertoires in COVID-19. The data were produced by immunoSEQ multiplex PCR, yet TCRdb's version contains in-frame clones alone and is incomplete. The top ten hold 11% of the sample, which has about 230,000 clones, more than 75% seen once. Material for sequencing was peripheral blood. These receptors originate from a man aged 50-60 years with COVID-19, enrolled during active disease. The CDR3 runs from the conserved cysteine through the conserved F or W. Size is stated for part of the rows, as once, few or many counts, or as a class when the clone is expanded.

CDR3 protein: CSVGFTGAGELFF
J gene: TRBJ2-2
CDR3 length: 13
V gene: TRBV29-1
clone size: few

CDR3 protein: CASSGTGGTQPQHF
J gene: TRBJ1-5
CDR3 length: 14
V gene: TRBV19
clone size: .

CDR3 protein: CASSYINAQPQHF
J gene: TRBJ1-5
CDR3 length: 13
V gene: TRBV6-2/TRBV6-3
clone size: few

CDR3 protein: CATSGMEGWGSTGELFF
J gene: TRBJ2-2
CDR3 length: 17
V gene: TRBV24-1
clone size: .

CDR3 protein: CASSTGLAGNNEQFF
J gene: TRBJ2-1
CDR3 length: 15
V gene: TRBV19
clone size: .

CDR3 protein: CASSVLAGAITDTQYF
J gene: TRBJ2-3
CDR3 length: 16
V gene: TRBV9
clone size: once

CDR3 protein: CASTRPTSGGAREQYF
J gene: TRBJ2-7
CDR3 length: 16
V gene: TRBV28
clone size: .

CDR3 protein: CASSPRTGGNYGYTF
J gene: TRBJ1-2
CDR3 length: 15
V gene: TRBV11-1
clone size: once

CDR3 protein: CASSQGTGDQPQHF
J gene: TRBJ1-5
CDR3 length: 14
V gene: TRBV3-1/TRBV3-2
clone size: .

CDR3 protein: CASSLEAAYSGNTIYF
J gene: TRBJ1-3
CDR3 length: 16
V gene: TRBV7-9
clone size: .

CDR3 protein: CASRVTGVSTDTQYF
J gene: TRBJ2-3
CDR3 length: 15
V gene: TRBV19
clone size: .

CDR3 protein: CASSSNTSLGGRAQYF
J gene: TRBJ2-3
CDR3 length: 16
V gene: TRBV13
clone size: .

CDR3 protein: CASSYSAPGVRYTF
J gene: TRBJ1-2
CDR3 length: 14
V gene: TRBV6-5
clone size: .

CDR3 protein: CASSSTLDIYEQYF
J gene: TRBJ2-7
CDR3 length: 14
V gene: TRBV7-9
clone size: .

CDR3 protein: CASSERGGAGETQYF
J gene: TRBJ2-5
CDR3 length: 15
V gene: TRBV6-1
clone size: .

CDR3 protein: CASSLGPLDRGNSPLHF
J gene: TRBJ1-6
CDR3 length: 17
V gene: TRBV5-6
clone size: .

CDR3 protein: CASSESGGTSSYEQYF
J gene: TRBJ2-7
CDR3 length: 16
V gene: TRBV25-1
clone size: .

CDR3 protein: CASSSLELAGMNTGELFF
J gene: TRBJ2-2
CDR3 length: 18
V gene: TRBV18
clone size: .

CDR3 protein: CASSLGSSQFYEQYF
J gene: TRBJ2-7
CDR3 length: 15
V gene: TRBV7-9
clone size: .

CDR3 protein: CASSVGLRLQETQYF
J gene: TRBJ2-5
CDR3 length: 15
V gene: TRBV9
clone size: once

CDR3 protein: CASSATTGFLPQHF
J gene: TRBJ1-5
CDR3 length: 14
V gene: TRBV28
clone size: .

CDR3 protein: CASSLDSLGNTIYF
J gene: TRBJ1-3
CDR3 length: 14
V gene: TRBV7-8
clone size: .